This T cell receptor (beta chain) appears in the sequencing data of a study of blood T cell repertoires in COVID-19. The wider study: Sites across the United States, Italy and Spain contributed samples from acute and convalescent COVID-19.

Note on this clone: At the DNA level, this CDR3 is encoded by other sequences in the same sample as well.

The CDR3 sequence is 14 residues long. The germline gives CDR1 SGHRS, CDR2 YFSETQ. The ends were cut back, 1 base at V and 3 bases at J, with 10 bases in the middle. Original data processing: Scientists estimated how many nucleated cells there were by amplifying reference gene primers. TCRdb keeps only in-frame clones here, not all; method: immunoSEQ multiplex PCR. The V and J calls and clone size were taken over from that table, and D and trimming were inferred from the DNA. The data show 89,000 or so clones, under 85% seen once. The J gene is TRBJ1-2, the V gene TRBV5-1; D might be TRBD1 (5 bases). This TCR derives from a human donor in a cohort sampled during active COVID-19. The specimen was peripheral blood. The CDR3 sequence is CASSLSGGDYGYTF. CDR3 bases: TGCGCCAGCAGCTTGTCCGGGGGGGACTATGGCTACACCTTC.